This T cell receptor (beta chain) emerged from a study of T-cell reconstitution after alpha-beta-depleted transplantation in children. V was pared by 3 bases and J by 8 bases, with 16 bases between. In germline, CDR1 is DFQATT, CDR2 SNEGSKA (reference sequence). The CDR3 is 13 amino acids. Whole-study findings and limits: A year post-transplant, T-cell counts and diversity derived mostly from newly produced T cells. Reportedly, alpha-beta T cells present about two months post-transplant originated from several hundred expanded clones of graft origin. At day 60, the high TCRbeta diversity found in some patients originated from recipient T cells and thymic progenitors that had survived.

This clonotype was seen many times. What it binds is not known. Researchers prepared the TCRbeta library using unique molecular identifiers, the study reports. TCRdb reanalysed the PCR reads using MiXCR and keeps one entry per CDR3 protein. Among 140,000 or so distinct CDR3 sequences, around 8.8% were seen once, and the ten largest hold 15% to 20%. The receptor was derived from a female patient between 2 and 10 years old who had a stem cell transplant for congenital amegakaryocytic thrombocytopenia, so the T cells may come from the graft donor. The genes are TRBV20-1 and TRBJ1-1, with D possibly TRBD1 on 5 matching bases. Sample: PBMCs, mostly from graft donor cells, taken 180 days after TCRalphabeta/CD19-depleted stem cell transplant. The CDR3: CSASPLGVREAFF. In nucleotides, the CDR3 is TGCAGTGCTAGTCCCTTGGGGGTCCGGGAAGCTTTCTTT.